The clone carrying this T cell receptor (beta chain) was seen many times. What it binds is not known. The data stem from a study of post-analysis software for immune sequencing data. Study observations and caveats: Five or six TRBV segments were significantly more frequent in patients than in controls. TRBV5-6, TRBV5-1 and TRBV20-1 were among these segments.

This CDR3 region has 15 residues. Trimming removed 5 bases from V and 8 bases from J; junction bases left unmatched: 8. Researchers reported that TCR beta cDNA libraries carried unique molecular identifiers. TCRdb reanalysed the PCR reads using MiXCR and keeps one entry per CDR3 protein. The data contain under 650,000 distinct CDR3 sequences, about 40% of them singletons. The TCR originated in a girl aged 10 to 17 with multiple sclerosis. The sequencing sample was made of blood. The chain has TRBV12-3 or TRBV12-4 and TRBJ2-1; TRBD2 aligns across 11 bases. The CDR3 DNA is TGTGCCAGCAGTGCAGTTACTAGCGGGAGCTATGAGCAGTTCTTC. Amino acids: CASSAVTSGSYEQFF.